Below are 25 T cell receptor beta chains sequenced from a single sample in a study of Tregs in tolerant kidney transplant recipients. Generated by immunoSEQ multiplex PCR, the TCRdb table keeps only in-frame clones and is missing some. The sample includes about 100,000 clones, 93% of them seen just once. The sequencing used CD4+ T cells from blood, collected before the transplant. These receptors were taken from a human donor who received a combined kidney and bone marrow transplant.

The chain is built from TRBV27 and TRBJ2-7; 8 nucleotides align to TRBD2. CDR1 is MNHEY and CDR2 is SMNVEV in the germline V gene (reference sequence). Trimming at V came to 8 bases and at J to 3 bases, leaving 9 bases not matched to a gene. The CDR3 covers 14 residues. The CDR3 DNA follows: TGTGCCAGCGGTCTTTCCGGGGGGGGCTACGAGCAGTACTTC. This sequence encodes CASGLSGGGYEQYF.

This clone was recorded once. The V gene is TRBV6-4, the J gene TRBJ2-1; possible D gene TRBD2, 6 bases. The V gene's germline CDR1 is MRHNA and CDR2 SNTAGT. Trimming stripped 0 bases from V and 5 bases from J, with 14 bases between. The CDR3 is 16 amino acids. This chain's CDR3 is CASSDSGGTRNNEQFF. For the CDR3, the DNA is TGTGCCAGCAGTGACTCCGGCGGGACCCGAAACAATGAGCAGTTCTTC.

The CDR3 DNA follows: TGTGCCAGTAGTATAGCTGGGACAGGTATTAACTATGGCTACACCTTC. Translation gives CASSIAGTGINYGYTF. The chain has TRBV19 and TRBJ1-2; 8 bases line up with TRBD1. From germline, CDR1 is LNHDA and CDR2 SQIVND (reference sequence). The CDR3 is 16 residues long. V lost 1 base and J lost 1; bases outside the gene matches: 5.

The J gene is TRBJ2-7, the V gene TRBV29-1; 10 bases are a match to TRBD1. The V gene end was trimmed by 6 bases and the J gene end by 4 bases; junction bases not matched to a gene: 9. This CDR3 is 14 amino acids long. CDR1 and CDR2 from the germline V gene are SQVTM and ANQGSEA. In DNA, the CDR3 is TGCAGCGTCGTATCCGGGACAGGGGCGTACGAGCAGTACTTC. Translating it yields CSVVSGTGAYEQYF.

Written as DNA, the CDR3 is TGTGCCAGTAGTTACCCCAGGACTAGCGGGCTGGAGACCCAGTACTTC. The encoded protein is CASSYPRTSGLETQYF. The gene calls are TRBV19 and TRBJ2-5; 11 bases match TRBD2. There are 16 residues in the CDR3. Germline loops: CDR1 LNHDA, CDR2 SQIVND (reference sequence). The V segment lost 5 bases and the J segment 5 bases; nucleotides outside the gene matches: 10.

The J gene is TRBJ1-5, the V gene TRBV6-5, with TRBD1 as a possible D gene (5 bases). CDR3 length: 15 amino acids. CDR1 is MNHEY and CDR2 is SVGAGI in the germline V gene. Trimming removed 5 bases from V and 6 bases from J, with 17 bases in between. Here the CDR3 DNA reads TGTGCCAGCAGTAGGACAAGCGTCGTGGGTCAGCCCCAGCATTTT. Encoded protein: CASSRTSVVGQPQHF.

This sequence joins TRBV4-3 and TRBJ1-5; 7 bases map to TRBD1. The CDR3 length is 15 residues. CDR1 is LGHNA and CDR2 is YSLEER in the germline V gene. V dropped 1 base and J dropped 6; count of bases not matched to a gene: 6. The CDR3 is CASSQGRTGGQPQHF. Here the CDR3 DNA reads TGCGCCAGCAGCCAAGGGCGGACAGGTGGTCAGCCCCAGCATTTT.

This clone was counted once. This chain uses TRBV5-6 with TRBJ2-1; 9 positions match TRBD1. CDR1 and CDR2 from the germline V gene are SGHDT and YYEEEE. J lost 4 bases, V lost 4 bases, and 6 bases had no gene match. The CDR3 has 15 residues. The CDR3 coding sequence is TGTGCCAGCAGCCCGACAGGGGGGGCTTACAATGAGCAGTTCTTC. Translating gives CASSPTGGAYNEQFF. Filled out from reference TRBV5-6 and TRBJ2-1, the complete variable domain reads DAGVTQSPTHLIKTRGQQVTLRCSPKSGHDTVSWYQQALGQGPQFIFQYYEEEERQRGNFPDRFSGHQFPNYSSELNVNALLLGDSALYLCASSPTGGAYNEQFFGPGTRLTVL.

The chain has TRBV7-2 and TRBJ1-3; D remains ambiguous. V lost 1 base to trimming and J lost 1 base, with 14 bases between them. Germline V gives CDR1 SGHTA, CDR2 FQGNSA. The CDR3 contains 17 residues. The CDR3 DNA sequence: TGTGCCAGCAGCTTAGGTGGCGGCATTGGGTCTGGAAACACCATATATTTT. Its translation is CASSLGGGIGSGNTIYF.

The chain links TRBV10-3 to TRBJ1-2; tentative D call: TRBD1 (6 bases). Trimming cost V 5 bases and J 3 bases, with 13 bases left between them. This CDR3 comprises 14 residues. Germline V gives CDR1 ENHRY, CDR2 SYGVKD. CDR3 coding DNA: TGTGCCATCAGTATTGGACAGTCGCACTATGGCTACACCTTC. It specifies CAISIGQSHYGYTF.

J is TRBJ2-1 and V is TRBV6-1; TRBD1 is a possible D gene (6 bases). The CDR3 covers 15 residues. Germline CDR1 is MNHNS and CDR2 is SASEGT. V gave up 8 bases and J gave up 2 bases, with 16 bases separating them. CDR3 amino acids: CASALGRGPYNEQFF. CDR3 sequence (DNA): TGTGCCAGCGCCTTGGGCAGGGGCCCCTACAATGAGCAGTTCTTC.

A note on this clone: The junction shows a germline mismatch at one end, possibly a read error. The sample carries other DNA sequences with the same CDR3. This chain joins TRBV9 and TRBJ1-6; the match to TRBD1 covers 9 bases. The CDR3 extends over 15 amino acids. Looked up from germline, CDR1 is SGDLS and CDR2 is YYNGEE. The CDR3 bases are TGTGCCAGCAGCGGGCGACAGGGGGTAAATTCCCCCCTCCACTTT. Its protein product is CASSGRQGVNSPLHF.

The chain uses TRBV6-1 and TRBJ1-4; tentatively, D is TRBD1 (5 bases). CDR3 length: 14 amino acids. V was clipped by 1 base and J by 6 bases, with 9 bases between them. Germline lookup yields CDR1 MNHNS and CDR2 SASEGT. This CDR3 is CASSEGQIYEKLFF. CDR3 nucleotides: TGTGCCAGCAGTGAAGGACAGATCTATGAAAAACTGTTTTTT.

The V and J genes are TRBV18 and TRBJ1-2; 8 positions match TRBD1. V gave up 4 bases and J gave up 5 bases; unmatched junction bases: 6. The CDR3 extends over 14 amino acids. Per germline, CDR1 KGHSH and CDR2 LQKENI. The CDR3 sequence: CASSLGTGEYGYTF. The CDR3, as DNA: TGTGCCAGCTCACTCGGGACAGGCGAATATGGCTACACCTTC.

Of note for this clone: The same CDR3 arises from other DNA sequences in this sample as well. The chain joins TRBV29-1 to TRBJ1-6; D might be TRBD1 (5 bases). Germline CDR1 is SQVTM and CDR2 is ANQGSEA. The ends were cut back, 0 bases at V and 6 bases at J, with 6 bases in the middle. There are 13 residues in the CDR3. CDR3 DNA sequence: TGCAGCGTTGAAGAGGGGCCTAATTCACCCCTCCACTTT. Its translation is CSVEEGPNSPLHF.

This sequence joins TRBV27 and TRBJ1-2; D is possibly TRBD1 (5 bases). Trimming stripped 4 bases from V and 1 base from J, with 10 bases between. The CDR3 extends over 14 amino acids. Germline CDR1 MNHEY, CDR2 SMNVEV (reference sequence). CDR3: CASSSGFGNYGYTF. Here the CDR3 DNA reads TGTGCCAGCAGTTCAGGGTTTGGTAACTATGGCTACACCTTC.

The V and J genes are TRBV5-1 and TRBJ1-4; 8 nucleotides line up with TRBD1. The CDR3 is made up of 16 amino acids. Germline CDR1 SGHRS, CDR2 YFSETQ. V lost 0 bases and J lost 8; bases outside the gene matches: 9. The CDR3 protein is CASSLGAQGAQEKLFF. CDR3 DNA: TGCGCCAGCAGCTTGGGGGCCCAGGGGGCTCAAGAAAAACTGTTTTTT.

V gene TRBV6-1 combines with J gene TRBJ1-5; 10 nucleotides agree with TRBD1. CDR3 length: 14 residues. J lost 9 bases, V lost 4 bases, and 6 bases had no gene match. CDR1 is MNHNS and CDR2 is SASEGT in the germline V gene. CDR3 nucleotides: TGTGCCAGCAGTGTAAGGGACAGGGGTCCGCCCCAGCATTTT. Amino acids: CASSVRDRGPPQHF.

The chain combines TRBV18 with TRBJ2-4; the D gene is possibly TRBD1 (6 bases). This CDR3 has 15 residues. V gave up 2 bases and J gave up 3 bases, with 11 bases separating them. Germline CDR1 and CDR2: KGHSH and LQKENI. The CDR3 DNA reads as TGTGCCAGCTCACCAAGGCAGGGGAGCAAAAACATTCAGTACTTC. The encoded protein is CASSPRQGSKNIQYF. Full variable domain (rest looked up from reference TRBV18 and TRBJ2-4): NAGVMQNPRHLVRRRGQEARLRCSPMKGHSHVYWYRQLPEEGLKFMVYLQKENIIDESGMPKERFSAEFPKEGPSILRIQQVVRGDSAAYFCASSPRQGSKNIQYFGAGTRLSVL.

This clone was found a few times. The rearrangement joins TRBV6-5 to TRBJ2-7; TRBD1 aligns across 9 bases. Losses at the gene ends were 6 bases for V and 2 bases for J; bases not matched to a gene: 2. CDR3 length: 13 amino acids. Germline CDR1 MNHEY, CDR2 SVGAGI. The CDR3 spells CASSRDRAYEQYF. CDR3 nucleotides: TGTGCCAGCAGCCGGGACAGGGCCTACGAGCAGTACTTC.

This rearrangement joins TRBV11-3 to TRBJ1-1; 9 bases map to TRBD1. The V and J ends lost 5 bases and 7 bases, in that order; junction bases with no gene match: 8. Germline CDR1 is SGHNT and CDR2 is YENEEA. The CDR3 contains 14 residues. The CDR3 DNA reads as TGTGCCAGCAGCCGGGACAGGGATTTTAGTGAAGCTTTCTTT. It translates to CASSRDRDFSEAFF.

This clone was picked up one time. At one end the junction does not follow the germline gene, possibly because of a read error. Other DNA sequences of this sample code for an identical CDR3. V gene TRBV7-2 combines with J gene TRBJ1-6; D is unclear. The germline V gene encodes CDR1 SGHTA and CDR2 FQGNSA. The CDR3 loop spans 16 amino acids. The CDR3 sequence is CASSLWRTGLDSPLHF. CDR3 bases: TGTGCCAGCAGCTTATGGCGGACCGGACTTGATTCCCCCCTCCACTTT.

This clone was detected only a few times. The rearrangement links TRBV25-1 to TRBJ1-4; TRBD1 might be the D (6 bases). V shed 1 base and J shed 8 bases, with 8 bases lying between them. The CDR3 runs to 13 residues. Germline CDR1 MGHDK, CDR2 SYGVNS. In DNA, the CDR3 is TGTGCCAGCAGTGAATGGCAGGGGGAAAAACTGTTTTTT. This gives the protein CASSEWQGEKLFF.

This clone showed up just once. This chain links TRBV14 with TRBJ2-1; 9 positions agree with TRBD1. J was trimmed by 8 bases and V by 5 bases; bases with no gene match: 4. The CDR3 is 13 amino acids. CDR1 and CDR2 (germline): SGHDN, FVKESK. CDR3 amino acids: CASSSQGAHEQFF. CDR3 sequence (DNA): TGTGCCAGCAGCTCACAGGGGGCCCATGAGCAGTTCTTC.

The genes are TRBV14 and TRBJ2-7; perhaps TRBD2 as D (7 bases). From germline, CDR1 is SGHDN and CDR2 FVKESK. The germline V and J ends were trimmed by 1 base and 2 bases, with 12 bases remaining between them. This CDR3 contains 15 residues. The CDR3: CASSQAGGGTYEQYF. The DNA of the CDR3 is TGTGCCAGCAGCCAAGCTGGCGGGGGCACCTACGAGCAGTACTTC.